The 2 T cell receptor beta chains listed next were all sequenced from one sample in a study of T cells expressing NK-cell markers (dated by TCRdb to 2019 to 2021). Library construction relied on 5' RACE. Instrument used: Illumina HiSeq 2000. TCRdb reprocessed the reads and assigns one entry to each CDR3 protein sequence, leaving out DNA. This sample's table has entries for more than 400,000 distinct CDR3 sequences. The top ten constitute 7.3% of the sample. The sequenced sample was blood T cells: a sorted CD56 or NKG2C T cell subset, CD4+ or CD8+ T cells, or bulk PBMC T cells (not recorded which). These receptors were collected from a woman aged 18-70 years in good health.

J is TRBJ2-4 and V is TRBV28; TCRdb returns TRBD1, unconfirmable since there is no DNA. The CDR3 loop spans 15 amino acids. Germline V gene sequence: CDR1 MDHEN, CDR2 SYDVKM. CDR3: CASSLGGQGGNIQYF.

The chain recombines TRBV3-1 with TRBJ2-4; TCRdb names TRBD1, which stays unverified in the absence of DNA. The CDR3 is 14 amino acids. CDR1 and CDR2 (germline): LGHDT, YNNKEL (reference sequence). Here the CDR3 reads CASSPGTTRGIQYF.